Below are 20 T cell receptor beta chains sequenced from a single sample in a study of blood T cells in healthy people across ages. For the second PCR, which ran for about 7 to 11 cycles, a sample-barcoded 5' primer and a J-beta primer mix were used. MiXCR, applied by TCRdb to the 5' RACE reads, yields one record per CDR3 protein. The sample includes around 520,000 distinct CDR3 sequences, 27% seen only once; the top ten take 3.6%. The sample was also linked to a second study, of T cells of mothers and their children.

Sample: blood. The receptors come from a boy aged 2 to 10 in good health.

This clonotype has only a few counts. V and J are TRBV6-5 and TRBJ1-2, with D uncertain. V lost 2 bases, J lost 5 bases, and 9 bases lay in between. CDR3 length equals 13 residues. Germline assignment: CDR1 MNHEY and CDR2 SVGAGI. Here the CDR3 reads CASSYGREYGYTF. The DNA of the CDR3 is TGTGCCAGCAGTTACGGCCGGGAATATGGCTACACCTTC.

V gene TRBV7-8 combines with J gene TRBJ2-7; 10 bases align to TRBD2. The CDR3 sequence is 19 residues long. Per the germline V gene, CDR1 is SGHVS and CDR2 is FQNEAQ. With V trimmed by 5 bases and J by 0 bases, 16 bases remained unmatched. This chain's CDR3 is CASSLLVVSGRYTSYEQYF. CDR3 bases: TGTGCCAGCAGCCTATTAGTGGTTAGCGGGAGGTATACCTCCTACGAGCAGTACTTC.

This clonotype was observed a few times. The chain has TRBV7-9 and TRBJ2-7, with D perhaps matching TRBD1 (6 bases). Per the germline V gene, CDR1 is SEHNR and CDR2 is FQNEAQ (reference sequence). Trimming took off 7 bases at V and 2 bases at J, with 24 bases between the two ends. There are 17 residues in the CDR3. This CDR3 reads CASMGYRARTETYEQYF. CDR3 nucleotide sequence: TGTGCCAGCATGGGTTACAGGGCTCGGACTGAGACCTACGAGCAGTACTTC.

This clonotype has only a few counts. The chain combines TRBV20-1 with TRBJ2-1, with TRBD1 identical over 10 bases. The CDR3 spans 15 residues. V shed 3 bases, J shed 8 bases, and the junction held 10 bases outside the gene matches. Germline V gene data show CDR1 as DFQATT and CDR2 as SNEGSKA (reference sequence). The CDR3 loop reads CSARTPGQGNYEQFF. In nucleotides, the CDR3 is TGCAGTGCTAGGACTCCGGGACAGGGGAACTATGAGCAGTTCTTC.

The chain links TRBV30 to TRBJ2-5; 10 bases agree with TRBD2. The J call may be in error: the DNA end matches TRBJ2-7 better. CDR3 size: 13 residues. Germline CDR1 is GTSNPN and CDR2 is SVGIG (reference sequence). CDR3 residues: CAWSASGSYEQYF. CDR3 nucleotides: TGTGCCTGGAGTGCTAGCGGGAGCTACGAGCAGTACTTC.

This sequence joins TRBV27 and TRBJ2-1; 14 bases map to TRBD2. The CDR3 extends over 17 amino acids. CDR1 and CDR2 (germline): MNHEY, SMNVEV (reference sequence). J was trimmed by 9 bases and V by 0 bases; bases with no gene match: 7. CDR3 amino acids: CASSLSGLAGGGGEQFF. The DNA of the CDR3 is TGTGCCAGCAGTTTATCCGGACTAGCGGGAGGCGGGGGTGAGCAGTTCTTC.

This clonotype has only a few counts. The chain couples TRBV28 to TRBJ2-4, with D maybe TRBD2 (6 bases). Germline CDR1 and CDR2: MDHEN and SYDVKM. This CDR3 is built from 15 residues. Trimming left V 2 bases short and J 10 bases short, with 18 bases between. The CDR3 nucleotides are TGTGCCAGCAGTTTAGGCTGGGAGGTCCGAGAAATTCAGTACTTC. This codes for CASSLGWEVREIQYF.

The V gene is TRBV6-1, the J gene TRBJ2-5; D is unresolved. The end of the DNA is better explained by TRBJ2-7, so the J call may be wrong. CDR1 and CDR2 from the germline V gene are MNHNS and SASEGT. CDR3 length: 12 residues. CDR3 region: CASLSRHYEQYF. CDR3 in DNA: TGTGCCAGCCTGAGTCGCCACTACGAGCAGTACTTC.

The genes are TRBV29-1 and TRBJ1-1; tentative D call: TRBD1 (5 bases). The germline gives CDR1 SQVTM, CDR2 ANQGSEA. The CDR3 sequence is 16 residues long. V gave up 0 bases and J gave up 1 base, with 15 bases separating them. The CDR3 sequence is CSVEDFGAGRNTEAFF. CDR3 sequence (DNA): TGCAGCGTTGAAGATTTCGGGGCAGGTAGGAACACTGAAGCTTTCTTT.

This clonotype was detected a few times. The chain uses TRBV6-5 and TRBJ1-6; D gene uncertain. The CDR3 has 15 amino acids. V shed 6 bases and J shed 0 bases, with 9 bases lying between them. In germline, CDR1 is MNHEY, CDR2 SVGAGI. The CDR3 spells CASRPSSSYNSPLHF. CDR3 nucleotide sequence: TGTGCCAGCAGACCCTCGAGCTCCTATAATTCACCCCTCCACTTT.

The chain has TRBV28 and TRBJ2-3, with 10 bases lining up with TRBD2. CDR3 length: 14 residues. V lost 10 bases to trimming and J lost 2 bases; unmatched junction nucleotides: 6. Germline assignment: CDR1 MDHEN and CDR2 SYDVKM. CDR3 sequence reads: CATKLAGDTDTQYF. The DNA for the CDR3 is TGTGCCACGAAGCTAGCGGGAGACACAGATACGCAGTATTTT.

The chain employs TRBV2 and TRBJ1-1; 9 positions match TRBD1. The junction had 5 bases not matched to a gene; V was cut back by 5 bases and J by 4 bases. Germline V CDR1 and CDR2: SNHLY, FYNNEI. The CDR3 is 14 amino acids. CDR3 loop: CASSSGTGSTEAFF. DNA for the CDR3: TGTGCCAGCAGTTCCGGGACAGGGTCCACTGAAGCTTTCTTT.

In this sample, this clonotype turned up once. The chain combines TRBV6-5 with TRBJ2-7; 10 nucleotides match TRBD1. Near its end, the DNA agrees better with TRBJ2-1, so the J call may be wrong. CDR1 is MNHEY and CDR2 is SVGAGI in the germline V gene. This CDR3 comprises 15 residues. The CDR3 region has the DNA TGTGCCAGCAGCGCGGGACAGGGGCCCCTCGGGGAGCAGTTCTTC. Amino acid sequence: CASSAGQGPLGEQFF.

This clonotype was detected a few times. Its ends do not fully match the called genes, so a read error is possible. The rearrangement links TRBV25-1 to TRBJ1-1; D call uncertain. CDR1 MGHDK and CDR2 SYGVNS come from the germline V gene. The CDR3 covers 13 residues. For the CDR3, the DNA is TGTGCCAGCACCACAACGGGGTACACTGAAGCTTCCTTT. This sequence encodes CASTTTGYTEASF.

This clonotype turned up a few times. The chain carries TRBV7-8 and TRBJ2-5; 10 bases are a match to TRBD1. V shed 3 bases and J 11 bases; nucleotides not matched to a gene: 6. This CDR3 contains 13 residues. Germline V gene sequence: CDR1 SGHVS, CDR2 FQNEAQ. The CDR3 sequence is CASSFGQGGGQYF. As DNA, the CDR3 is TGTGCCAGCAGCTTTGGACAGGGGGGTGGGCAGTACTTC. The variable domain in full, with the rest retrieved from reference TRBV7-8 and TRBJ2-5, is GAGVSQSPRYKVAKRGQDVALRCDPISGHVSLFWYQQALGQGPEFLTYFQNEAQLDKSGLPSDRFFAERPEGSVSTLKIQRTQQEDSAVYLCASSFGQGGGQYFGPGTRLLVL.

Comments on this clonotype: At one end the junction does not follow the germline gene, possibly because of a read error. The genes are TRBV7-9 and TRBJ1-4, with D tentatively TRBD1 (5 bases). The CDR3 covers 16 residues. Germline V gives CDR1 SEHNR, CDR2 FQNEAQ (reference sequence). The CDR3 DNA follows: TGTACCAGCAGCTTAGATCCCGGGGGAGCTAATGAAAAACTGTTTTTT. Translation gives CTSSLDPGGANEKLFF. The full variable domain, rest sourced from reference TRBV7-9 and TRBJ1-4, is DTGVSQNPRHKITKRGQNVTFRCDPISEHNRLYWYRQTLGQGPEFLTYFQNEAQLEKSRLLSDRFSAERPKGSFSTLEIQRTEQGDSAMYLCTSSLDPGGANEKLFFGSGTQLSVL.

This chain uses TRBV7-9 with TRBJ2-5; tentatively, D is TRBD2 (5 bases). CDR3 size: 14 residues. Trimming removed 0 bases at V and 4 bases at J, with 9 bases between. Germline CDR1 is SEHNR and CDR2 is FQNEAQ (reference sequence). DNA for the CDR3: TGTGCCAGCAGCTTAGCGGGAGCGGCAGAGACCCAGTACTTC. This gives the protein CASSLAGAAETQYF.

The chain employs TRBV3-1 and TRBJ2-7, with 12 nucleotides matching TRBD2. Germline V lookup: CDR1 LGHDT, CDR2 YNNKEL (reference sequence). The length of the CDR3 is 19 residues. V gave up 1 base and J gave up 1 base; unmatched junction bases: 11. The CDR3 DNA follows: TGTGCCAGCAGCCAAGTGCTAGCGGGAGGGATCCGGGGATCCTACGAGCAGTACTTC. Its protein product is CASSQVLAGGIRGSYEQYF.

V and J are TRBV27 and TRBJ2-4, with 8 bases matching TRBD2. CDR1 is MNHEY and CDR2 is SMNVEV in the germline V gene (reference sequence). V shed 5 bases and J 9 bases; nucleotides not matched to a gene: 9. The CDR3 sequence is 14 residues long. The CDR3 coding sequence is TGTGCCAGCAGTCCTCGGGGGGGCCTCGGCATTCAGTACTTC. It translates to CASSPRGGLGIQYF.

A note on this clonotype: Germline is not matched at one junction end, which may reflect a read error. The chain couples TRBV20-1 to TRBJ2-5; 7 nucleotides align to TRBD1. Judging by the DNA end, TRBJ2-7 fits better; the J call may be wrong. Germline assignment: CDR1 DFQATT and CDR2 SNEGSKA (reference sequence). This CDR3 comprises 14 residues. CDR3 protein: CGARGRDRVYEQYF. The DNA of the CDR3 is TGCGGTGCTAGAGGACGAGACAGGGTCTACGAGCAGTACTTC.